In this sample, the clone carrying this TCR beta chain turned up once. Its target is unknown. The data stem from a study of CD8 T cells in Susac syndrome. Study at large: When their blood was taken, the Susac syndrome patients had either not yet had any therapy, were taking corticosteroids, or were taking intravenous immunoglobulin alone.

Random hexamers primed reverse transcription of about 0.5 to 1 ug RNA. TCRdb re-called the immunoSEQ multiplex PCR reads through MiXCR, storing one row per CDR3 protein. The data show about 190,000 distinct CDR3 sequences, 95% seen once. Whole-study results and caveats: In total CD8+ repertoires, more than 15 Susac-specific public clones were found, and CD8+ TEMRA repertoires had a few.

Sequencing of TCR beta covered CD8+ and CD4+ T cells obtained from blood. Germline V CDR1 and CDR2: LNHDA, SQIVND (reference sequence). Trimming stripped 5 bases from V and 8 bases from J, with 17 bases between. The CDR3 is made up of 14 amino acids. Sequenced input: CD8+ T cells from PBMCs. The rearrangement joins TRBV19 to TRBJ2-3; D remains ambiguous. The TCR sequence derives from a human donor with Susac syndrome. CDR3 in amino acids: CASSPREVGITQYF. The CDR3 DNA reads as TGTGCCAGTAGTCCGCGAGAAGTCGGAATTACGCAGTATTTT. The full variable domain, rest sourced from reference TRBV19 and TRBJ2-3, is DGGITQSPKYLFRKEGQNVTLSCEQNLNHDAMYWYRQDPGQGLRLIYYSQIVNDFQKGDIAEGYSVSREKKESFPLTVTSAQKNPTAFYLCASSPREVGITQYFGPGTRLTVL.